The rows below give T cell receptor beta chains drawn from one sample of a study of cytomegalovirus exposure and HLA in healthy donors. Generated by immunoSEQ multiplex PCR, the TCRdb table keeps only in-frame clones and is missing some. The sample yields 100,000 to 150,000 clones, 77% seen once. Sequenced sample: PBMCs. These receptors were collected from a woman in her thirties or forties in good health and CMV-seropositive. The CDR3 runs from the conserved cysteine through the conserved F or W. The D gene is left open where the match is weak.

D gene: TRBD1; V gene: TRBV2; J gene: TRBJ2-7; CDR3 protein: CASCQGGTGFYEQYF
D gene: TRBD1; V gene: TRBV7-3; J gene: TRBJ2-1; CDR3 protein: CASSLFSGTGGLYNEQFF
D gene: TRBD1; V gene: TRBV2; J gene: TRBJ1-2; CDR3 protein: CASWGQGNYGYTF
D gene: TRBD1; V gene: TRBV7-9; J gene: TRBJ1-1; CDR3 protein: CASSLSGGATEAFF
D gene: TRBD2; V gene: TRBV5-1; J gene: TRBJ2-7; CDR3 protein: CASSMDIPGLAGGLPSSYEQYF
D gene: TRBD2; V gene: TRBV7-9; J gene: TRBJ2-3; CDR3 protein: CASSYRTSGSPSTDTQYF
D gene: -; V gene: TRBV5-1; J gene: TRBJ2-7; CDR3 protein: CASSLGDFGRYEQYF
D gene: TRBD2; V gene: TRBV19; J gene: TRBJ2-1; CDR3 protein: CASSNKAGGLNNEQFF
D gene: TRBD1; V gene: TRBV11-2; J gene: TRBJ2-5; CDR3 protein: CASSSFSGTGYQETQYF
D gene: -; V gene: TRBV30; J gene: TRBJ2-7; CDR3 protein: CAWDLGGYEQYF
D gene: TRBD1; V gene: TRBV30; J gene: TRBJ1-1; CDR3 protein: CAWRRGRIPDTEAFF
D gene: -; V gene: TRBV5-5; J gene: TRBJ2-7; CDR3 protein: CASSLRLLSYEQYF
D gene: -; V gene: TRBV5-6; J gene: TRBJ2-7; CDR3 protein: CASSSPGHFYEQYF
D gene: TRBD2; V gene: TRBV7-3; J gene: TRBJ2-5; CDR3 protein: CASSLMGEGRTAQYF
D gene: -; V gene: TRBV5-4; J gene: TRBJ2-5; CDR3 protein: CASRDLAQGETQYF
D gene: TRBD1; V gene: TRBV6-5; J gene: TRBJ1-1; CDR3 protein: CASSPRTGTKAFF
D gene: TRBD1; V gene: TRBV5-1; J gene: TRBJ1-1; CDR3 protein: CASSLDHRGLGNTEAFF
D gene: -; V gene: TRBV12-5; J gene: TRBJ2-3; CDR3 protein: CASGTGQRTDTQYF
D gene: -; V gene: TRBV4-1; J gene: TRBJ2-3; CDR3 protein: CASSQLRRKDTQYF
D gene: TRBD1; V gene: TRBV2; J gene: TRBJ1-2; CDR3 protein: CASSGQGGTYGYTF
D gene: -; V gene: TRBV6-1; J gene: TRBJ1-3; CDR3 protein: CASQSLSSGNTIYF
D gene: TRBD1; V gene: TRBV28; J gene: TRBJ2-7; CDR3 protein: CASSLTGTGEQYF
D gene: TRBD2; V gene: TRBV5-1; J gene: TRBJ2-7; CDR3 protein: CASSLEAGVGYEQYF
D gene: TRBD1; V gene: TRBV19; J gene: TRBJ2-5; CDR3 protein: CASSNRGRETQYF
D gene: TRBD1; V gene: TRBV28; J gene: TRBJ2-5; CDR3 protein: CASNPGQGETQYF
D gene: TRBD1; V gene: TRBV28; J gene: TRBJ1-6; CDR3 protein: CASSPGGVLMAPLHF
D gene: -; V gene: TRBV15; J gene: TRBJ1-1; CDR3 protein: CATSRDRSGTEAFF
D gene: TRBD1; V gene: TRBV6-5; J gene: TRBJ2-7; CDR3 protein: CASSWTGANEQYF
D gene: TRBD1; V gene: TRBV4-1; J gene: TRBJ1-2; CDR3 protein: CASSLLNRGGGYTF
D gene: -; V gene: TRBV11-3; J gene: TRBJ2-6; CDR3 protein: CASSPGDSGANVLTF
D gene: -; V gene: TRBV7-9; J gene: TRBJ2-5; CDR3 protein: CASSLQQETQYF
D gene: -; V gene: TRBV25-1; J gene: TRBJ2-1; CDR3 protein: CASSDPGRDEQFF
D gene: TRBD1; V gene: TRBV29-1; J gene: TRBJ2-3; CDR3 protein: CSVTSTGGLTDTQYF
D gene: TRBD1; V gene: TRBV5-4; J gene: TRBJ1-3; CDR3 protein: CASSTRQGPSGNTIYF
D gene: -; V gene: TRBV7-9; J gene: TRBJ1-2; CDR3 protein: CASRKTEDRLYGYTF
D gene: TRBD1; V gene: TRBV15; J gene: TRBJ1-2; CDR3 protein: CATSRNPTGLFQGYTF
D gene: -; V gene: TRBV30; J gene: TRBJ2-7; CDR3 protein: CAWEYLANHEQYF
D gene: TRBD2; V gene: TRBV2; J gene: TRBJ2-7; CDR3 protein: CASRRGLAESREQYF
D gene: -; V gene: TRBV29-1; J gene: TRBJ2-3; CDR3 protein: CSVVERRLSDTQYF
D gene: -; V gene: TRBV7-3; J gene: TRBJ2-5; CDR3 protein: CASSGVPGKTQYF
D gene: -; V gene: TRBV11-2; J gene: TRBJ2-7; CDR3 protein: CASRKISRLGQYF
D gene: TRBD2; V gene: TRBV27; J gene: TRBJ2-3; CDR3 protein: CASRDGLAGSTDTQYF
D gene: TRBD1; V gene: TRBV18; J gene: TRBJ1-5; CDR3 protein: CASSPVQGDQPQHF
D gene: -; V gene: TRBV6-1; J gene: TRBJ2-3; CDR3 protein: CASSEQVLADTQYF
D gene: TRBD1; V gene: TRBV5-1; J gene: TRBJ2-7; CDR3 protein: CASSLEGQGYEQYF
D gene: -; V gene: TRBV27; J gene: TRBJ2-2; CDR3 protein: CASTRTVNTGELFF
D gene: -; V gene: TRBV10-2; J gene: TRBJ2-1; CDR3 protein: CASSEFGGGPTGEQFF
D gene: -; V gene: TRBV2; J gene: TRBJ1-1; CDR3 protein: CASSDGGDSTEAFF
D gene: TRBD2; V gene: TRBV7-9; J gene: TRBJ2-3; CDR3 protein: CASSPKREGRGDTQYF
D gene: -; V gene: TRBV7-9; J gene: TRBJ2-1; CDR3 protein: CSSSSREQFF
D gene: TRBD2; V gene: TRBV7-9; J gene: TRBJ2-7; CDR3 protein: CASSRTSGRGEQYF
D gene: TRBD2; V gene: TRBV27; J gene: TRBJ2-3; CDR3 protein: CASSSPAGGPTDTQYF
D gene: TRBD1; V gene: TRBV29-1; J gene: TRBJ1-2; CDR3 protein: CSVERMGQEIYGYTF
D gene: -; V gene: TRBV18; J gene: TRBJ2-7; CDR3 protein: CASSAATGGGSYEQYF
D gene: TRBD1; V gene: TRBV5-8; J gene: TRBJ1-2; CDR3 protein: CASSPDRGLVVYGYTF
D gene: TRBD1; V gene: TRBV19; J gene: TRBJ2-1; CDR3 protein: CATSDRVSTRPLLGNEQFF
D gene: -; V gene: TRBV13; J gene: TRBJ2-5; CDR3 protein: CASSLGGVETQYF